This T cell receptor beta chain came from a study of blood T cell repertoires in COVID-19. Study-level information: Material from acute and convalescent COVID-19 was sourced from the United States, Italy and Spain. Sources were T cells, B-cell-depleted T cells, or PBMCs; the material itself was cDNA or gDNA.

Per the authors' pipeline: From reference gene primer amplification, estimates of nucleated cell counts were derived. Clones were read by immunoSEQ multiplex PCR, and TCRdb kept only the in-frame ones, dropping some. That table furnishes V, J and clone size, whereas the DNA furnished D and trimming. The profile covers fewer than 200,000 clones, with around three quarters appearing a single time and about 6.5% taken by the ten largest. CDR3 size: 13 residues. V lost 6 bases, J lost 12 bases, and 9 bases stayed unmatched. The germline CDR1 and CDR2 sequences are MNHEY and SVGAGI. This TCR derives from a man aged 65 to 85 with active or convalescent COVID-19. V and J are TRBV6-5 and TRBJ2-5; 11 bases match TRBD2. Sequencing was carried out using peripheral blood. CDR3: CASRSSGGNMEYF. The DNA for the CDR3 is TGTGCCAGCAGGTCTAGCGGGGGGAATATGGAGTACTTC.